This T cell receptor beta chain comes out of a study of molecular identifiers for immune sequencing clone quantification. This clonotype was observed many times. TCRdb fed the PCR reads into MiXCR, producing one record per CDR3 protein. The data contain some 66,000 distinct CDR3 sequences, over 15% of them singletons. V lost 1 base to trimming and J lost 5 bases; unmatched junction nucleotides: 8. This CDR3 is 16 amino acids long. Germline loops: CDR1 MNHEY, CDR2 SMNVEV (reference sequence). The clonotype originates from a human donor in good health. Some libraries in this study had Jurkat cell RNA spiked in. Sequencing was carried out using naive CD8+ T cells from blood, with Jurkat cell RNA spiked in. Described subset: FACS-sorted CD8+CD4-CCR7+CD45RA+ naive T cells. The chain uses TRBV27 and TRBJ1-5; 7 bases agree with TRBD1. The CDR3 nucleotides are TGTGCCAGCAGTTTATTAGGGGAAGGGGGCCATCAGCCCCAGCATTTT. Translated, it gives CASSLLGEGGHQPQHF.